These 27 T cell receptor beta chains came from one sample sequenced in a study of technical replicates of blood from a handful of donors (dated by TCRdb to the late 2010s). To prepare the library, the immunoSEQ multiplex PCR assay was applied. This is the immuneACCESS table as TCRdb keeps it, with only in-frame sequences that have V and J called. A part of the clones is gone; compared with another copy, unresolved V genes explain less than half, and the rest is unexplained. The sample profile shows tens of thousands of clones; around 85% of them were found once. The top ten constitute 4.5% to 6% of the sample. Input material: PBMCs. The receptor set was obtained from a human donor in good health. Some clones in this sample may be carry-over from other donors' samples.

V usage is TRBV18 and J usage is TRBJ2-7, with a tentative D call TRBD2 (6 bases). V lost 6 bases and J 4 bases, leaving 7 bases between the germline ends. Per the germline V gene, CDR1 is KGHSH and CDR2 is LQKENI. This CDR3 has 11 residues. The CDR3 loop reads CASSREYEQYF. The CDR3 DNA follows: TGTGCCAGCTCTCGGGAGTACGAGCAGTACTTC.

This clone was recorded only once. In nucleotides, the CDR3 is TGTGCCAGCAGTGAGGCAGGGGAAGGCCCATACAATGAGCAGTTCTTC. Protein: CASSEAGEGPYNEQFF. The rearrangement joins TRBV28 to TRBJ2-1, with D possibly being TRBD1 (6 bases). The CDR3 extends over 16 amino acids. V shed 5 bases and J shed 4 bases, with 18 bases lying between them. Germline-derived CDR1 and CDR2 are MDHEN and SYDVKM.

This chain connects TRBV21-1 to TRBJ2-7; the table gives TRBD1 as D, unverified against the DNA. TRBV21-1 is a listed pseudogene. The CDR3 consists of 15 residues. The CDR3, as DNA: TGTGCCAGCAGCAACCCCTTACAGGGTCCCTACGAGCAGTACTTC. Its translation is CASSNPLQGPYEQYF.

This clone appeared a single time. The chain links TRBV7-9 to TRBJ1-4, with 7 bases identical to TRBD1. The CDR3 contains 15 residues. Looked up from germline, CDR1 is SEHNR and CDR2 is FQNEAQ (reference sequence). V was pared by 5 bases and J by 10 bases, with 13 bases of the junction left unmatched. DNA of the CDR3: TGTGCCAGCAGCATAGACGACAGGGCGAAAGTAAAACTGTTTTTT. Residues: CASSIDDRAKVKLFF.

The V and J genes are TRBV4-1 and TRBJ2-4, with 11 nucleotides matching TRBD1. Germline V gene data show CDR1 as MGHRA and CDR2 as YSYEKL. This CDR3 has 14 residues. Unmatched junction bases numbered 1, after V lost 3 bases and J lost 6 bases. The CDR3: CASSHGQGANIQYF. The CDR3 nucleotides read TGCGCCAGCAGCCACGGACAGGGGGCAAACATTCAGTACTTC.

The chain links TRBV4-3 to TRBJ1-6; TRBD1 is a possible D gene (6 bases). This CDR3 has 17 residues. CDR1 LGHNA and CDR2 YSLEER come from the germline V gene. V was shortened by 4 bases and J by 7 bases, with 20 bases between the two germline ends. The CDR3 here is CASSLITGSPLNSPLHF. The DNA of the CDR3 is TGCGCCAGCAGCCTAATAACAGGGAGTCCCCTAAATTCACCCCTCCACTTT.

The chain carries TRBV6-6 and TRBJ1-2, with 8 bases identical to TRBD1. The CDR3 runs to 14 residues. V lost 4 bases to trimming and J lost 4 bases; unmatched junction nucleotides: 5. Germline V gene sequence: CDR1 MNHNY, CDR2 SVGAGI (reference sequence). The CDR3 DNA reads as TGTGCCAGCAGTTTCCCGGGACAGGCCTATGGCTACACCTTC. It translates to CASSFPGQAYGYTF.

The chain couples TRBV7-9 to TRBJ2-1; D may be TRBD1 (5 bases). The CDR3 is made up of 14 amino acids. Trimming took 2 bases from V and 6 from J, leaving 11 bases between them. The germline V gene has CDR1 SEHNR and CDR2 FQNEAQ (reference sequence). CDR3 sequence reads: CASSLLRGGNEQFF. The DNA for the CDR3 is TGTGCCAGCAGCTTACTTAGGGGTGGCAATGAGCAGTTCTTC.

The rearrangement links TRBV6-6 to TRBJ1-2, with a tentative D call TRBD1 (6 bases). The CDR3 totals 16 residues. Trimming removed 6 bases from V and 1 base from J, with 18 bases in between. Germline loops: CDR1 MNHNY, CDR2 SVGAGI (reference sequence). CDR3 sequence reads: CASSNKRGGFNYGYTF. As DNA, the CDR3 is TGTGCCAGCAGCAACAAAAGGGGGGGCTTTAACTATGGCTACACCTTC.

The chain links TRBV2 to TRBJ1-6; 7 bases are shared with TRBD1. The V and J ends lost 4 bases and 10 bases, in that order; junction bases with no gene match: 7. This CDR3 is 14 amino acids long. Germline lookup yields CDR1 SNHLY and CDR2 FYNNEI. The CDR3 reads CASSAATGQSPLHF. The CDR3 nucleotides read TGTGCCAGCAGTGCGGCGACAGGGCAATCACCCCTCCACTTT.

V gene TRBV2 combines with J gene TRBJ1-5, with D possibly TRBD1 on 6 matching bases. V gave up 8 bases and J gave up 4 bases, with 12 bases separating them. Germline CDR1 is SNHLY and CDR2 is FYNNEI. This CDR3 is built from 13 residues. CDR3 sequence (DNA): TGTGCCAGCCTGAGGACAGAGAATCAGCCCCAGCATTTT. Amino acid sequence: CASLRTENQPQHF.

The chain carries TRBV7-9 and TRBJ1-4; no reliable D call. Germline-derived CDR1 and CDR2 are SEHNR and FQNEAQ (reference sequence). The CDR3 loop spans 15 amino acids. Trimming removed 2 bases from V and 7 bases from J, with 14 bases in between. CDR3 amino acids: CASSLSQVQTEKLFF. In DNA, the CDR3 is TGTGCCAGCAGCTTAAGCCAGGTGCAGACTGAAAAACTGTTTTTT.

This clone was seen once. This chain uses TRBV5-1 with TRBJ2-7; D not resolved. Trimming stripped 0 bases from V and 6 bases from J, with 10 bases between. Germline V CDR1 and CDR2: SGHRS, YFSETQ. This CDR3 spans 13 amino acids. CDR3 nucleotide sequence: TGCGCCAGCAGCTTGGCGGAGCGTGGCGAGCAGTACTTC. This codes for CASSLAERGEQYF.

The V and J genes are TRBV11-2 and TRBJ2-6; 7 positions match TRBD1. The CDR3 is 16 residues long. In germline, CDR1 is SGHAT, CDR2 FQNNGV. V lost 5 bases, J lost 0 bases, and 4 bases stayed unmatched. CDR3 sequence (DNA): TGTGCCAGCAGCCCCGGGACAGACTCTGGGGCCAACGTCCTGACTTTC. Protein: CASSPGTDSGANVLTF.

The chain uses TRBV15 and TRBJ1-1, with 7 bases identical to TRBD1. With 3 bases clipped from V and 5 bases from J, the junction kept 9 bases outside the gene matches. CDR3 size: 15 residues. CDR1 is LNHNV, CDR2 YYDKDF, per germline (reference sequence). CDR3 nucleotide sequence: TGTGCCACCAGCAGTCGTGACAGGGTAAGGACTGAAGCTTTCTTT. This sequence encodes CATSSRDRVRTEAFF.

The chain has TRBV7-2 and TRBJ2-7; 7 bases fit TRBD2. Per germline, CDR1 SGHTA and CDR2 FQGNSA. CDR3 size: 19 residues. The V gene end was trimmed by 3 bases and the J gene end by 7 bases; junction bases not matched to a gene: 24. CDR3 region: CASSLVGGGRGSGSAEQYF. In nucleotides, the CDR3 is TGTGCCAGCAGCTTGGTTGGGGGTGGTCGCGGGAGTGGTTCGGCGGAGCAGTACTTC.

The chain has TRBV15 and TRBJ2-3; unclear D gene. Trimming took off 6 bases at V and 2 bases at J, with 12 bases between the two ends. CDR1 and CDR2 (germline): LNHNV, YYDKDF (reference sequence). The CDR3 sequence is 14 residues long. In nucleotides, the CDR3 is TGTGCCACCAGTCTCCTACCCTACACAGATACGCAGTATTTT. Translating it yields CATSLLPYTDTQYF.

This clone was picked up a small number of times. The V call is TRBV6-6, the J call TRBJ1-2; D might be TRBD1 (5 bases). This CDR3 comprises 12 residues. Germline assignment: CDR1 MNHNY and CDR2 SVGAGI (reference sequence). V gave up 10 bases and J gave up 4 bases, with 13 bases separating them. The CDR3 spells CAIGRGGYGYTF. The CDR3 bases are TGTGCCATAGGCCGGGGGGGCTATGGCTACACCTTC.

The chain links TRBV7-3 to TRBJ2-1; the D gene is possibly TRBD1 (5 bases). Germline CDR1 SGHTA, CDR2 FQGTGA. This CDR3 contains 12 residues. The V end was cut by 1 base, the J end by 9 bases, with 7 bases between. CDR3 coding DNA: TGTGCCAGCAGCTTAAATGGGGCTGAGCAGTTCTTC. Protein product: CASSLNGAEQFF.

The chain uses TRBV19 and TRBJ1-2; tentatively, D is TRBD1 (6 bases). Germline CDR1 is LNHDA and CDR2 is SQIVND (reference sequence). The length of the CDR3 is 15 residues. Trimming removed 6 bases at V and 7 bases at J, with 21 bases between. CDR3 protein: CASSSLRGGVLGYTF. The CDR3 nucleotides are TGTGCCAGTAGCTCGTTAAGGGGGGGGGTACTTGGCTACACCTTC.

The gene calls are TRBV30 and TRBJ2-5; possible D gene TRBD2, 7 bases. Trimming removed 1 base at V and 4 bases at J, with 16 bases between. CDR1 GTSNPN and CDR2 SVGIG come from the germline V gene (reference sequence). This CDR3 contains 15 residues. The CDR3 nucleotides are TGTGCCTGGAGTGGGTTAGGAGGGGGGGGAGAGACCCAGTACTTC. This translates into CAWSGLGGGGETQYF. Based on the CDR3 plus reference TRBV30 and TRBJ2-5, the full variable domain is SQTIHQWPATLVQPVGSPLSLECTVEGTSNPNLYWYRQAAGRGLQLLFYSVGIGQISSEVPQNLSASRPQDRQFILSSKKLLLSDSGFYLCAWSGLGGGGETQYFGPGTRLLVL.

The chain carries TRBV6-1 and TRBJ1-5; D gene ambiguous. The V and J ends lost 3 bases and 0 bases respectively, with 9 bases between them. CDR1 is MNHNS, CDR2 SASEGT, per germline. The length of the CDR3 is 15 residues. The CDR3 reads CASSDVRYSNQPQHF. CDR3 in DNA: TGTGCCAGCAGTGATGTTCGGTATAGCAATCAGCCCCAGCATTTT.

The chain carries TRBV30 and TRBJ2-7; TRBD2 matches 10 bases. The V gene end was trimmed by 0 bases and the J gene end by 0 bases; junction bases not matched to a gene: 5. The V gene's germline CDR1 is GTSNPN and CDR2 SVGIG (reference sequence). The CDR3 sequence is 16 residues long. The CDR3 DNA follows: TGTGCCTGGAGTGTAAGTTCTAGCGGGAGCTCCTACGAGCAGTACTTC. Encoded protein: CAWSVSSSGSSYEQYF.

The chain carries TRBV19 and TRBJ1-2; 9 nucleotides align to TRBD1. Germline V gene data show CDR1 as LNHDA and CDR2 as SQIVND (reference sequence). There are 15 residues in the CDR3. The V and J ends lost 8 bases and 5 bases, in that order; junction bases with no gene match: 12. CDR3 in DNA: TGTGCCAGTTCCCCGGGGACAGGGAGAGTATATGGCTACACCTTC. Protein sequence: CASSPGTGRVYGYTF.

This chain uses TRBV5-5 with TRBJ1-1; no reliable D call. V shed 0 bases and J shed 3 bases, with 24 bases lying between them. This CDR3 is built from 19 residues. CDR1 is SGHKS and CDR2 is YYEKEE in the germline V gene (reference sequence). In DNA form, the CDR3 reads TGTGCCAGCAGCTTGGAAGTAGGATGGAGGGATACCACTTACACTGAAGCTTTCTTT. This codes for CASSLEVGWRDTTYTEAFF.

The chain uses TRBV19 and TRBJ2-7, with D possibly TRBD2 on 6 matching bases. V was trimmed by 5 bases and J by 3 bases, leaving 11 bases between them. The CDR3 totals 13 residues. Per germline, CDR1 LNHDA and CDR2 SQIVND (reference sequence). The CDR3 coding sequence is TGTGCCAGTAGTTTGGACGGGGGCTACGAGCAGTACTTC. Protein: CASSLDGGYEQYF.

This chain uses TRBV6-5 with TRBJ2-1; a possible D gene is TRBD2 (5 bases). The CDR3 has 13 residues. V was cut by 0 bases and J by 12 bases, with 12 bases left in between. The V gene's germline CDR1 is MNHEY and CDR2 SVGAGI. As DNA, the CDR3 is TGTGCCAGCAGTTACTCCGGGGTAATGGGGCAGTTCTTC. This gives the protein CASSYSGVMGQFF.